The T cell receptor (beta chain) described here comes from a study of response to subunit inactivated influenza vaccine. General study findings and limits: That few new T cells are recruited by each seasonal influenza vaccination was the authors' suggestion.

TCRdb redid the calling of the RT-PCR reads with MiXCR, one entry per CDR3 protein. The data hold some 520,000 distinct CDR3 sequences, with 16% observed a single time. This clonotype was counted between two and nine times. Its antigen is not identified. Per germline, CDR1 LGHDT and CDR2 YNNKEL (reference sequence). J was trimmed by 2 bases and V by 1 base; bases with no gene match: 10. CDR3 length: 18 residues. The genes are TRBV3-1 and TRBJ2-5; 10 bases line up with TRBD2. The clonotype was recovered from a man aged 50-75 years who received an inactivated influenza vaccine. The sequenced sample was CD4+ T cells sorted from PBMCs, obtained less than 30 months after vaccination. CDR3 sequence: CASSQVLLAGATQETQYF. As DNA, the CDR3 is TGTGCCAGCAGCCAAGTCTTGCTAGCGGGAGCGACACAAGAGACCCAGTACTTC.